This TCR beta chain emerged from a study of blood T cell repertoires in COVID-19. This table comes from immunoSEQ multiplex PCR, and its TCRdb copy is limited to in-frame clones, with some not included. The data contain 85,000 to 130,000 clones, approximately 92% of them singletons. Germline loops: CDR1 KGHDR, CDR2 SFDVKD. V lost 3 bases to trimming and J lost 5 bases, with 10 bases between them. The CDR3 extends over 14 amino acids. The genes are TRBV24-1 and TRBJ2-1; D remains ambiguous. The TCR sequence derives from a man between 65 and 79 years old with acute or convalescent COVID-19. The sequencing sample was made of peripheral blood. CDR3: CATSDVNRNNEQFF. CDR3 DNA sequence: TGTGCCACCAGTGATGTAAACAGAAACAATGAGCAGTTCTTC.